This T cell receptor beta chain stems from a study of blood T cell repertoires in COVID-19. Profiled with immunoSEQ multiplex PCR; TCRdb holds only in-frame clones, not every one. The sample includes around 260,000 clones, approximately 93% seen only once; the top ten take 2.2%. Of note for this clone: Mismatch with germline at one junction end may stem from a read error.

The V gene's germline CDR1 is SGHTA and CDR2 FQGNSA. The CDR3 is 13 residues long. This sequence was found in a woman aged 30 to 39 with COVID-19, enrolled during active disease. V usage is TRBV7-2 and J usage is TRBJ2-3; 12 nucleotides agree with TRBD2. Sequencing input: peripheral blood. CDR3 residues: CASSLAGGDTQYF. The CDR3 coding sequence is TGTGCCAGCAGCCTAGCGGGGGGGGATACGCAGTATTTT.